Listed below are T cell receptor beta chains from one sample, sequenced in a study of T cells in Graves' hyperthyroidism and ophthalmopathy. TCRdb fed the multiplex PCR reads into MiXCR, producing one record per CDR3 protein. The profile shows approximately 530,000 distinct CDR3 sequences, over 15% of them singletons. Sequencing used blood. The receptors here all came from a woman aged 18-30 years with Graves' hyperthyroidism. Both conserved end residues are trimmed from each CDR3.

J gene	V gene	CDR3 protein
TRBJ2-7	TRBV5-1	ASSGTSGGPDEQY
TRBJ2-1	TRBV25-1	ASSGDPRAGNEQF
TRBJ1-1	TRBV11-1	ASSLVGRPNTEAF
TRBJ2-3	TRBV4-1	ASSLKDSYTDTQY
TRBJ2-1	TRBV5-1	ASSAQTQGSEQF
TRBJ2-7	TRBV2	ASSGRGYEQY
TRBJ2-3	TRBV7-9	ASSLGLAEHTDTQY
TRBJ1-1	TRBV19	ASNQMGQAF
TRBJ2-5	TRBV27	ASSLRRVKETQY
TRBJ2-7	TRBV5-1	ASSPGLAGSSYEQY
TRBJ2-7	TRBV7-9	ASIPKSGSEQY
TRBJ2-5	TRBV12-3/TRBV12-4	ASSRSGKGETQY
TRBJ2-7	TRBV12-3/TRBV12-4	ASSFTGGRYEQY
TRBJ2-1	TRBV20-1	SATSGGDYNEQF
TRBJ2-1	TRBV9	ASSVASGGGNEQF
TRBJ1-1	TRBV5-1	ASSSRDRESEAF
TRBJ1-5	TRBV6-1	ASRERAGDFYQPQH
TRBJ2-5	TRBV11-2	ASSVGSGAQETQY
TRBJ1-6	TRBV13	ASSTRVTNSPLH
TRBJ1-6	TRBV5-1	ASSFTNSYNSPLH
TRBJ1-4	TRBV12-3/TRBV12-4	ASSLLENEKLF
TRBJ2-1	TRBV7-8	ASSLGPLDYQGGYEQF
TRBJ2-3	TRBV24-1	ATSDAGLAGVQY
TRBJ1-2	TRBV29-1	SVFTGDDYGYT
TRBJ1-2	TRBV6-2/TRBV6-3	ASSYGAGNDGYT
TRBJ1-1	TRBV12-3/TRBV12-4	ASSLRDPVNTEAF
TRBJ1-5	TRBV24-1	ATSEKGNQPQH
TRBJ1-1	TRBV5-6	ASSLVSPNTEAF
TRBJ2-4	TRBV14	ASSPWVAGEATKNIQY
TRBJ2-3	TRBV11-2	ASKVELAATDTQY
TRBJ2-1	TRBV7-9	ASSLPLAGEANEQF
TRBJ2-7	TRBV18	ASSSGQSNEQY
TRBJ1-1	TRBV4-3	ASSQVRQGANTEAF
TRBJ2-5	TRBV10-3	ATAKSTRNQETQY
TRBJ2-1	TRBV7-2	ASSPRGLAGGLHNEQF
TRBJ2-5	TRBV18	ASSPSRSEGGAQY
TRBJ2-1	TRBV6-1	ASSERRGDEQF
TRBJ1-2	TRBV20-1	SATRGMRDYGYT
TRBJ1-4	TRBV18	ASSQDRGKEKLF
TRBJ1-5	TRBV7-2	ASSLEGRVFQPQH
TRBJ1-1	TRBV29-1	SVVLTGGTNTEAF
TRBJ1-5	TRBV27	ASSQRGGGYQPQH
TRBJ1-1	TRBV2	ASMGGQTNTEAF
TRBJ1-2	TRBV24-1	ATSDPRNYGYT
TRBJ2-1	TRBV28	ASSLGIGRAATSGRWDEQF
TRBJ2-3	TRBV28	ASSPTSGSRQY
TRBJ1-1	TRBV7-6	ASSLPTQDRGRMNTEAF
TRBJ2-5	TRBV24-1	ATETTGGVETQY
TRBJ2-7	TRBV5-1	ASGWTSSYEQY
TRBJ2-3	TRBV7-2	AAKESPYTDTQY
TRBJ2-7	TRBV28	ASSSAGTVEQY
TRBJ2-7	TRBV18	ASSPSGLQGNEQY
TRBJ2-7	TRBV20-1	SARTRTTLGEQY
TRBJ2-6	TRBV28	ASSQRDIYSGANVLT
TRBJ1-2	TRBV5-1	ASSLVGPGTGGSYGYT
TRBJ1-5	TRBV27	ASSFSGTGRQPQH
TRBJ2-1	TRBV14	ASSQKGRDRKYNEQF
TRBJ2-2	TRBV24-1	ATSDLSPGQANTGELF